The 22 T cell receptor beta chains given below trace back to one sample, sequenced in a study of blood T cell repertoires in COVID-19. The protocol was immunoSEQ multiplex PCR, while the TCRdb copy is restricted to in-frame clones and leaves out a portion. In the table there are roughly 39,000 clones, 79% of which are singletons. The sample consisted of peripheral blood. These receptors all come from a man aged 65-85 years with acute or convalescent COVID-19.

CDR3 loop: CASSARRETLEQYF. The CDR3 DNA sequence: TGTGCCAGCAGCGCGCGGCGGGAGACTCTCGAGCAGTACTTC. The rearrangement joins TRBV11-2 to TRBJ2-7, with 7 bases fitting TRBD2. V trimming: 5 bases; J trimming: 6 bases; junction bases outside the gene matches: 10. Germline V gene data show CDR1 as SGHAT and CDR2 as FQNNGV. The CDR3 consists of 14 residues.

V usage is TRBV19 and J usage is TRBJ2-1; TRBD2 matches 15 bases. This CDR3 comprises 17 residues. V lost 0 bases and J lost 7; bases outside the gene matches: 4. Looked up from germline, CDR1 is LNHDA and CDR2 is SQIVND (reference sequence). Here the CDR3 reads CASSIDLGTSGRNEQFF. CDR3 DNA sequence: TGTGCCAGTAGTATAGATCTTGGGACTAGCGGGAGGAATGAGCAGTTCTTC. The entire variable domain, with the rest obtained from reference TRBV19 and TRBJ2-1, is as follows: DGGITQSPKYLFRKEGQNVTLSCEQNLNHDAMYWYRQDPGQGLRLIYYSQIVNDFQKGDIAEGYSVSREKKESFPLTVTSAQKNPTAFYLCASSIDLGTSGRNEQFFGPGTRLTVL.

The V call is TRBV29-1, the J call TRBJ2-1, with D uncertain. Germline V lookup: CDR1 SQVTM, CDR2 ANQGSEA. Trimming pared 4 bases from V and 6 bases from J, leaving 13 bases between. This CDR3 has 13 amino acids. In DNA, the CDR3 is TGCAGCGTTGTTTCCTACCTATTCAATGAGCAGTTCTTC. It yields the protein CSVVSYLFNEQFF.

The CDR3 bases are TGTGCCAGCAGCCGGGGGGCGAACACCGGGGAGCTGTTTTTT. Translating it yields CASSRGANTGELFF. V usage is TRBV7-2 and J usage is TRBJ2-2; 7 bases fit TRBD2. V trimming: 5 bases; J trimming: 0 bases; junction bases outside the gene matches: 0. There are 14 residues in the CDR3. CDR1 SGHTA and CDR2 FQGNSA come from the germline V gene.

This sequence joins TRBV5-4 and TRBJ1-1, with TRBD1 as a possible D gene (6 bases). This CDR3 comprises 14 residues. Trimming removed 2 bases from V and 2 bases from J, with 10 bases in between. Germline-derived CDR1 and CDR2 are SGHNT and YYREEE (reference sequence). The CDR3 coding sequence is TGTGCCAGCAGCTTAACAGGGCTCAACACTGAAGCTTTCTTT. It is translated as CASSLTGLNTEAFF.

Here the CDR3 reads CASIPGPFRQGPMTEAFF. CDR3 in DNA: TGTGCCAGCATCCCGGGACCCTTCCGACAGGGCCCGATGACTGAAGCTTTCTTT. V is TRBV28 and J is TRBJ1-1, with 7 bases identical to TRBD1. The CDR3 sequence is 18 residues long. V lost 7 bases and J lost 5; bases outside the gene matches: 22. In germline, CDR1 is MDHEN, CDR2 SYDVKM.

V and J are TRBV6-5 and TRBJ1-2; the D gene is possibly TRBD1 (5 bases). Germline CDR1 is MNHEY and CDR2 is SVGAGI. The germline V and J ends were trimmed by 5 bases and 3 bases, with 10 bases remaining between them. CDR3 length equals 13 residues. The CDR3 is CASSPGTHYGYTF. The DNA of the CDR3 is TGTGCCAGCAGTCCCGGGACTCACTATGGCTACACCTTC.

The V gene is TRBV24-1, the J gene TRBJ2-7, with D maybe TRBD1 (5 bases). Germline V CDR1 and CDR2: KGHDR, SFDVKD. V dropped 5 bases and J dropped 3 bases, with 7 bases sitting between them. CDR3 length equals 12 residues. The CDR3 loop reads CATSGQNYEQYF. The CDR3 DNA sequence: TGTGCCACCAGTGGACAGAACTACGAGCAGTACTTC.

J is TRBJ1-5 and V is TRBV2, with D tentatively TRBD1 (5 bases). Trimming cost V 5 bases and J 2 bases, with 22 bases left between them. CDR1 and CDR2 (germline): SNHLY, FYNNEI. The CDR3 is made up of 18 amino acids. The CDR3 spells CASSPPSQVLMGNQPQHF. The DNA of the CDR3 is TGTGCCAGCAGTCCCCCTTCACAGGTTCTAATGGGCAATCAGCCCCAGCATTTT.

The chain couples TRBV3-1 (or the pseudogene TRBV3-2) to TRBJ1-6; D unresolved. Trimming left V 5 bases short and J 5 bases short, with 19 bases between. Germline-derived CDR1 and CDR2 are LGHDT and YNNKEL (reference sequence). The CDR3 totals 17 residues. The CDR3 DNA follows: TGTGCCAGCAGCGTTGAGGATTTCATACATCATAATTCACCCCTCCACTTT. Translated, it gives CASSVEDFIHHNSPLHF.

This sequence joins TRBV5-6 and TRBJ1-1; D call uncertain. Germline CDR1 SGHDT, CDR2 YYEEEE. Trimming shortened V by 0 bases and J by 7 bases, and 10 bases separated the two germline ends. The CDR3 runs to 13 residues. DNA for the CDR3: TGTGCCAGCAGCTTGGGCCGGGATGGTGAAGCTTTCTTT. Protein sequence: CASSLGRDGEAFF.

CDR3 DNA sequence: TGTGCCAGCAGCCGCCCCGGGACACCGGAGCAGTACTTC. Residues: CASSRPGTPEQYF. The rearrangement links TRBV28 to TRBJ2-7; D is perhaps TRBD1 (6 bases). V was clipped by 6 bases and J by 7 bases, with 16 bases between them. The V gene's germline CDR1 is MDHEN and CDR2 SYDVKM. This CDR3 comprises 13 residues. The whole variable domain, filled in from reference TRBV28 and TRBJ2-7, reads DVKVTQSSRYLVKRTGEKVFLECVQDMDHENMFWYRQDPGLGLRLIYFSYDVKMKEKGDIPEGYSVSREKKERFSLILESASTNQTSMYLCASSRPGTPEQYFGPGTRLTVT.

This clone was seen just once. V usage is TRBV5-1 and J usage is TRBJ1-2; TRBD1 matches 7 bases. The CDR3 length is 16 residues. V dropped 4 bases and J dropped 4; count of bases not matched to a gene: 13. Germline CDR1 SGHRS, CDR2 YFSETQ. This chain's CDR3 is CASSPPGGQGFYGYTF. The CDR3 DNA reads TGCGCCAGCAGCCCCCCAGGGGGGCAGGGGTTCTATGGCTACACCTTC.

The chain links TRBV9 to TRBJ1-1; unclear D gene. V lost 5 bases, J lost 0 bases, and 14 bases lay in between. Germline loops: CDR1 SGDLS, CDR2 YYNGEE. This CDR3 has 15 amino acids. The CDR3 DNA follows: TGTGCCAGCAGTTCCAGTACCTCCATGAACACTGAAGCTTTCTTT. Translating it yields CASSSSTSMNTEAFF.

The V and J genes are TRBV29-1 and TRBJ2-5; D is perhaps TRBD2 (5 bases). CDR1 SQVTM and CDR2 ANQGSEA come from the germline V gene. The CDR3 has 13 amino acids. V was trimmed by 8 bases and J by 9 bases, leaving 22 bases between them. The CDR3 loop reads CSPVMAGERAQYF. CDR3 nucleotides: TGCAGCCCCGTGATGGCGGGTGAGAGGGCCCAGTACTTC.

This clone was counted only a few times. The CDR3 nucleotides read TGTGCCAGCAGCAACGACAGCATTTCGAATCAGCCCCAGCATTTT. This codes for CASSNDSISNQPQHF. This chain joins TRBV21-1 and TRBJ1-5; the D call in the table, TRBD1, was not verified against the DNA. TRBV21-1 is flagged as a pseudogene. This CDR3 is 15 amino acids long.

The V call is TRBV18, the J call TRBJ2-1, with 7 bases matching TRBD1. Trimming at V came to 0 bases and at J to 10 bases, leaving 3 bases not matched to a gene. The germline V gene encodes CDR1 KGHSH and CDR2 LQKENI. The CDR3 sequence is 13 residues long. The CDR3 nucleotides are TGTGCCAGCTCACCACCTCGGACAGGAGAGCAGTTCTTC. Protein: CASSPPRTGEQFF. Full variable domain (outside the CDR3, taken from reference TRBV18 and TRBJ2-1): NAGVMQNPRHLVRRRGQEARLRCSPMKGHSHVYWYRQLPEEGLKFMVYLQKENIIDESGMPKERFSAEFPKEGPSILRIQQVVRGDSAAYFCASSPPRTGEQFFGPGTRLTVL.

V and J are TRBV7-2 and TRBJ1-1, with TRBD1 as a possible D gene (5 bases). This CDR3 spans 14 amino acids. From germline, CDR1 is SGHTA and CDR2 FQGNSA. V was trimmed by 5 bases and J by 1 base, leaving 11 bases between them. The CDR3, as DNA: TGTGCCAGCAGCAAAGGGGCGGAGAACACTGAAGCTTTCTTT. It specifies CASSKGAENTEAFF.

This sequence joins TRBV10-3 and TRBJ1-2; a possible D gene is TRBD1 (6 bases). This CDR3 spans 13 amino acids. Trimming shortened V by 3 bases and J by 7 bases, and 12 bases separated the two germline ends. Germline V gives CDR1 ENHRY, CDR2 SYGVKD. The CDR3 region has the DNA TGTGCCATCAGTGACTCAGGGGTTGGTGGCTACACCTTC. Translated: CAISDSGVGGYTF.

A few counts support this clone. The chain carries TRBV11-3 and TRBJ2-7, with a tentative D call TRBD2 (5 bases). Germline-derived CDR1 and CDR2 are SGHNT and YENEEA. This CDR3 contains 13 residues. V was cut by 2 bases and J by 7 bases, with 12 bases left in between. DNA of the CDR3: TGTGCCAGCAGCTTACAGCATTCGGGGGAGCAGTACTTC. It codes for CASSLQHSGEQYF.

V gene TRBV6-5 combines with J gene TRBJ1-2; unclear D gene. The ends were cut back, 0 bases at V and 4 bases at J, with 9 bases in the middle. The CDR3 totals 14 residues. Germline loops: CDR1 MNHEY, CDR2 SVGAGI. The CDR3 region has the DNA TGTGCCAGCAGTTACTCTCCTTCCCTCTATGGCTACACCTTC. This translates into CASSYSPSLYGYTF.

The chain links TRBV28 to TRBJ2-1, with a tentative D call TRBD1 (6 bases). The CDR3 consists of 15 residues. The germline V gene encodes CDR1 MDHEN and CDR2 SYDVKM. The V end lost 6 bases, the J end lost 5 bases, and 17 bases lay between the germline ends. The chain's CDR3 is CASRIWTAQDNEQFF. For the CDR3, the DNA is TGTGCCAGCAGGATATGGACAGCACAGGACAATGAGCAGTTCTTC.